This T cell receptor beta chain was sequenced for a study of shared clonotypes between healthy human individuals. Study-wide results and caveats: Tissue TCR repertoires likely differ from these blood-only repertoires.

CDR1 is SGHVS, CDR2 FQNEAQ, per germline. The CDR3 contains 15 residues. As regards this clone: Its target is not known.

Replicate PCRs run on unsorted PBMC used roughly 0.3 ug DNA, which was approximately 30,000 T cell genomes. Profiling relied on immunoSEQ multiplex PCR, and the TCRdb table lists in-frame clones only, not all of them. The sample carries some 530,000 clones, around 80% recorded once. Sequencing used PBMCs. This TCR was recovered from a woman between 40 and 55 years old in good health. Some clones in this sample may be carry-over from other donors' samples. The rearrangement joins TRBV7-8 to TRBJ2-5; 7 bases fit TRBD2. The J call may be wrong; the DNA end is better matched by TRBJ2-7. In DNA, the CDR3 is TGTGCCAGCAGCCTTAGCGGGTATTCCGCCTACGAGCAGTACTTC. Protein product: CASSLSGYSAYEQYF.